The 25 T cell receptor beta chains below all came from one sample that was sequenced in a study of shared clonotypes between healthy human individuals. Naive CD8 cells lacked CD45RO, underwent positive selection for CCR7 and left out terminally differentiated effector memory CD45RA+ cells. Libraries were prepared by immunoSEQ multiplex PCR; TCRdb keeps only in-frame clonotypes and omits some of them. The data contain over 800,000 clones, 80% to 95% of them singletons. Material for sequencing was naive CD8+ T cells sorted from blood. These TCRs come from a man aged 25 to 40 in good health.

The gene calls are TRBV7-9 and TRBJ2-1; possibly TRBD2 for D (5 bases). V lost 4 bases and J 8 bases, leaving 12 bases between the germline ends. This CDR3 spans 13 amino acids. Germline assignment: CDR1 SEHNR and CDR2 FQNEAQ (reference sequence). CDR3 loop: CASSSTGNDEQFF. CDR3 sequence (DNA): TGTGCCAGCAGCTCCACGGGGAACGATGAGCAGTTCTTC. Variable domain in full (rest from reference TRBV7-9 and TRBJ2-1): DTGVSQNPRHKITKRGQNVTFRCDPISEHNRLYWYRQTLGQGPEFLTYFQNEAQLEKSRLLSDRFSAERPKGSFSTLEIQRTEQGDSAMYLCASSSTGNDEQFFGPGTRLTVL.

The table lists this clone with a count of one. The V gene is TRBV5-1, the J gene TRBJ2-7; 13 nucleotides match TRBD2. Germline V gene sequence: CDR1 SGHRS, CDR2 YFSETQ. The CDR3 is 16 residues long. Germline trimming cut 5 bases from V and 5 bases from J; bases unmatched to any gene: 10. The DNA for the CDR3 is TGCGCCAGCAGACAGGGACTAGCGGGGTCCGGGGACGAGCAGTACTTC. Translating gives CASRQGLAGSGDEQYF.

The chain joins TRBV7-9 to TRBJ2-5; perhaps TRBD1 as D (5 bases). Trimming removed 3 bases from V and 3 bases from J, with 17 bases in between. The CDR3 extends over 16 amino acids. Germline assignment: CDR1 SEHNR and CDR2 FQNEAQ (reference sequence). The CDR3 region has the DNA TGTGCCAGCAGCTTTTTTCTGTCGACAGCAGAAGAGACCCAGTACTTC. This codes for CASSFFLSTAEETQYF.

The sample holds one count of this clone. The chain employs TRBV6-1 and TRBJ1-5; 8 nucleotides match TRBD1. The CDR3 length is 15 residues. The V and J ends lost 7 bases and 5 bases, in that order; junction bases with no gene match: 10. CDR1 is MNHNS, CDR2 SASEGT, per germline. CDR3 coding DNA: TGTGCCAGCATTACGGACAGGGCGTTGGATCAGCCCCAGCATTTT. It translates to CASITDRALDQPQHF.

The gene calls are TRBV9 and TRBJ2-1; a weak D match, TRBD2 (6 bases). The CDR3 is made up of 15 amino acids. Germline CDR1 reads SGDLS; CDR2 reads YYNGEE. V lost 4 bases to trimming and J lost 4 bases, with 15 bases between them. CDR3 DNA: TGTGCCAGCAGCTCTAGTGGCGGGATGTACAATGAGCAGTTCTTC. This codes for CASSSSGGMYNEQFF.

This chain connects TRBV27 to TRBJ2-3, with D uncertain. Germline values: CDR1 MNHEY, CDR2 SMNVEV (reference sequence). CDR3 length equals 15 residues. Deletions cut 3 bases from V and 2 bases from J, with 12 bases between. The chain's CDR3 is CASSFLTEYTDTQYF. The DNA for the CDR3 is TGTGCCAGCAGTTTTCTTACGGAGTACACAGATACGCAGTATTTT.

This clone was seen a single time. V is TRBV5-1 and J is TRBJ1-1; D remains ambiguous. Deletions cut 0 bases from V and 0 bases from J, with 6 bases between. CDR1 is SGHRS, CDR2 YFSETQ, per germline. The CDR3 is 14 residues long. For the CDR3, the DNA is TGCGCCAGCAGCTTGGAAACTGTGAACACTGAAGCTTTCTTT. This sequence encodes CASSLETVNTEAFF.

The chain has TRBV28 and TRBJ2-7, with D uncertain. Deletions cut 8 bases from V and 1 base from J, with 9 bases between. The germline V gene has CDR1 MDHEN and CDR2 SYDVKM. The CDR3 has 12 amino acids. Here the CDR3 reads CASFDSSYEQYF. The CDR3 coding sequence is TGTGCCAGCTTTGATAGTTCCTACGAGCAGTACTTC.

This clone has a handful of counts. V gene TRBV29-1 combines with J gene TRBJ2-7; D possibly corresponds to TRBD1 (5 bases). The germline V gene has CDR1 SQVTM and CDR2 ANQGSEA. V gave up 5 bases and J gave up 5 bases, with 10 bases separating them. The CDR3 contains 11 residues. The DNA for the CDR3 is TGCAGCGTTACCATCAGGGACGAGCAGTACTTC. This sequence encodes CSVTIRDEQYF.

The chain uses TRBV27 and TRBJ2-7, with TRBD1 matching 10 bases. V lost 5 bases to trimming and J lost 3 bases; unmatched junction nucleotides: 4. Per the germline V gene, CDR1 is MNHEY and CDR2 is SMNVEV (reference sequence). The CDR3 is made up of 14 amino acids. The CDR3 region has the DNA TGTGCCAGCAGTCCCTGGGACAGGGGCTACGAGCAGTACTTC. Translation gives CASSPWDRGYEQYF.

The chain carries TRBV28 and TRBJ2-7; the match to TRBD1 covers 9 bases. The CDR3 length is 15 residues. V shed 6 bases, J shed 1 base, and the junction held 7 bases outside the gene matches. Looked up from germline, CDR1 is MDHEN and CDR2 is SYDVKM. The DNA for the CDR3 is TGTGCCAGCAGACCACAGGGGGCGCGGTCCTACGAGCAGTACTTC. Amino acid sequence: CASRPQGARSYEQYF.

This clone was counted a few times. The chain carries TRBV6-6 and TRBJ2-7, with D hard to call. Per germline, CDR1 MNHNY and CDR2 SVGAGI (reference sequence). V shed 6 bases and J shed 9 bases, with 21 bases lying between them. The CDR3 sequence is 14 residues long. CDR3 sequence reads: CASRKTPSGARQYF. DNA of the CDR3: TGTGCCAGCAGGAAAACCCCTTCAGGAGCTCGGCAGTACTTC.

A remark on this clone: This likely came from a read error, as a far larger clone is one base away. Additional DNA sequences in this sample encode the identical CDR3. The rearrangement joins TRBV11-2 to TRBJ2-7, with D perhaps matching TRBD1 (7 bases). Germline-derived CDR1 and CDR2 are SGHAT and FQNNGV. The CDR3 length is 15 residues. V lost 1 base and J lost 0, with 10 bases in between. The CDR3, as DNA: TGTGCCAGCAGCTTAGGGGGGGACAGCTCCTACGAGCAGTACTTC. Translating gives CASSLGGDSSYEQYF.

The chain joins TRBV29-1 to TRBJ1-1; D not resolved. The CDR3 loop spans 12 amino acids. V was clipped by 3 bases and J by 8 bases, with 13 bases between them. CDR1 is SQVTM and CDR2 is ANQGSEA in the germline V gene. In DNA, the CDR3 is TGCAGCGTTGAGGTCGGACTACAGGAAGCTTTCTTT. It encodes CSVEVGLQEAFF. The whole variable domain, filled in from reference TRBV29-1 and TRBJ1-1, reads SAVISQKPSRDICQRGTSLTIQCQVDSQVTMMFWYRQQPGQSLTLIATANQGSEATYESGFVIDKFPISRPNLTFSTLTVSNMSPEDSSIYLCSVEVGLQEAFFGQGTRLTVV.

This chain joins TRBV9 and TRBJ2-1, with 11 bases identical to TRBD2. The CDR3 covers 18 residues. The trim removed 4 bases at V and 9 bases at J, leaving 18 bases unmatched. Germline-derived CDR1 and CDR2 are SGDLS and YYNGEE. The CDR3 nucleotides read TGTGCCAGCAGCCCCGAGGTAGCGGGAGGGCCTTTGGTCAGTGAGCAGTTCTTC. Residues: CASSPEVAGGPLVSEQFF.

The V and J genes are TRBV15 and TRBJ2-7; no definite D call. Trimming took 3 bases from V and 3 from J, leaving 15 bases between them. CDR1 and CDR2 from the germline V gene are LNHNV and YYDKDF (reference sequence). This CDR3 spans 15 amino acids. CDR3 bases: TGTGCCACCAGCAGGTCAAGGAATCCTAGCTACGAGCAGTACTTC. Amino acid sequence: CATSRSRNPSYEQYF.

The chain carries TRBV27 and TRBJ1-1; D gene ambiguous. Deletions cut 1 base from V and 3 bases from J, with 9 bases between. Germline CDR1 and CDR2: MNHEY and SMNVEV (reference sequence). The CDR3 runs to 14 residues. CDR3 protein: CASSLWGMDTEAFF. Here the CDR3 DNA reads TGTGCCAGCAGTTTATGGGGAATGGACACTGAAGCTTTCTTT.

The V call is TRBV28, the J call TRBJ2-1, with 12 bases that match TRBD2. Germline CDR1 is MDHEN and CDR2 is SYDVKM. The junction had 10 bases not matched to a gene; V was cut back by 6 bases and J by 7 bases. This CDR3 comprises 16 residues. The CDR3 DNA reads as TGTGCCAGCAGCCCCACTGGACTAGCGGGATATAATGAGCAGTTCTTC. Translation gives CASSPTGLAGYNEQFF. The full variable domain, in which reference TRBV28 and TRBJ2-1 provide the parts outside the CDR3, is DVKVTQSSRYLVKRTGEKVFLECVQDMDHENMFWYRQDPGLGLRLIYFSYDVKMKEKGDIPEGYSVSREKKERFSLILESASTNQTSMYLCASSPTGLAGYNEQFFGPGTRLTVL.

The CDR3 reads CATSRARGGGYEQYF. The CDR3 nucleotides are TGTGCCACCAGCAGAGCTAGGGGGGGCGGCTACGAGCAGTACTTC. The J gene is TRBJ2-7, the V gene TRBV15; D is possibly TRBD2 (7 bases). The CDR3 contains 15 residues. V shed 1 base and J shed 3 bases, with 13 bases lying between them. CDR1 and CDR2 (germline): LNHNV, YYDKDF (reference sequence). Combining the CDR3 with reference TRBV15 and TRBJ2-7 gives the whole variable domain DAMVIQNPRYQVTQFGKPVTLSCSQTLNHNVMYWYQQKSSQAPKLLFHYYDKDFNNEADTPDNFQSRRPNTSFCFLDIRSPGLGDTAMYLCATSRARGGGYEQYFGPGTRLTVT.

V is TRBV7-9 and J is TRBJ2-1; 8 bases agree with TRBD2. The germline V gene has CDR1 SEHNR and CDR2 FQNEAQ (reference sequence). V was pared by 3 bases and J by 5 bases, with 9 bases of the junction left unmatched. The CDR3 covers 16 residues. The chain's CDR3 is CASSLSGGRTDNEQFF. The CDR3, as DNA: TGTGCCAGCAGCTTGTCCGGCGGGAGGACTGACAATGAGCAGTTCTTC.

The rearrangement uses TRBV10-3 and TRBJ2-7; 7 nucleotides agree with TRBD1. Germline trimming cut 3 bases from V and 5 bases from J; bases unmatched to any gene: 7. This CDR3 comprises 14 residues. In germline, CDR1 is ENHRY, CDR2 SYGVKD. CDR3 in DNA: TGTGCCATCAGTGACCCGACAGGGATCGACGAGCAGTACTTC. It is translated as CAISDPTGIDEQYF.

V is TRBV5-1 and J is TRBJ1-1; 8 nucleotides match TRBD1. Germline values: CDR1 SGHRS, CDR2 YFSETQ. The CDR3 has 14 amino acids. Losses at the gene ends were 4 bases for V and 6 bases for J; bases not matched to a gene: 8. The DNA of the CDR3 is TGCGCCAGCAGCAGCGGACAGGGCACCTCTGAAGCTTTCTTT. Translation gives CASSSGQGTSEAFF.

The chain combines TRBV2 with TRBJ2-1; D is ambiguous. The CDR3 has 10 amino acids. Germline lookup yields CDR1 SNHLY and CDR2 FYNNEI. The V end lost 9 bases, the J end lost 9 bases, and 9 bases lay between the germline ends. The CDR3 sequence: CASAYFEQFF. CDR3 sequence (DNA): TGTGCCAGTGCGTACTTTGAGCAGTTCTTC.

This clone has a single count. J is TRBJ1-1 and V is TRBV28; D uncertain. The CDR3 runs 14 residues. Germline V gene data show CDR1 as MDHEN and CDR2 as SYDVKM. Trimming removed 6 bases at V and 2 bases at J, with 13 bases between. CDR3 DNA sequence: TGTGCCAGCAGGGTCACAACGACCAACACTGAAGCTTTCTTT. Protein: CASRVTTTNTEAFF.

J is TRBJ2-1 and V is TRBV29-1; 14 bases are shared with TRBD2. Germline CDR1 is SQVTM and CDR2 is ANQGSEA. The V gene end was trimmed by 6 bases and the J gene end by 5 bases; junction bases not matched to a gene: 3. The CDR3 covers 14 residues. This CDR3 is CSVRTSGRNNEQFF. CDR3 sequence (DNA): TGCAGCGTAAGGACTAGCGGGAGGAACAATGAGCAGTTCTTC.